Sequencing of this TCR beta chain was carried out in a study of post-analysis software for immune sequencing data. Background on the study: Clinical courses comprised relapsing-remitting, secondary progressive and progressive-relapsing multiple sclerosis. Notes on the study in general: Comparison of patients with controls showed about 5 TRBV segments more frequent in patients, TRBV5-6, TRBV5-1 and TRBV20-1 among them. Samples sharing a preparation batch grouped tightly together when assessed by F measure. The normalized Chao1 diversity of multiple sclerosis patients was significantly lower than that of controls.

In germline, CDR1 is SQVTM, CDR2 ANQGSEA. There are 11 residues in the CDR3. The V end lost 8 bases, the J end lost 11 bases, and 18 bases lay between the germline ends. A word on this clonotype: Its antigen is unidentified.

Every TCR beta cDNA library bore unique molecular identifiers. Each sample of about 1 to 10 million input T cells yielded 500,000 or so cDNA molecules, so each molecule approximated one T cell. Using its own MiXCR run on the PCR reads, TCRdb lists one record per CDR3 protein. This table has 350,000 to 500,000 distinct CDR3 sequences, approximately 42% appearing once. The rearrangement uses TRBV29-1 and TRBJ2-5; D is ambiguous. The source material was blood. The sequence came from a girl aged 2 to 9 with multiple sclerosis. This chain's CDR3 is CSSIRVNEQYF. The CDR3 DNA is TGCAGCTCCATTAGGGTGAATGAGCAGTACTTC.